These 32 T cell receptor beta chains share one sample of origin, sequenced in a study of shared clonotypes between healthy human individuals. Profiling relied on immunoSEQ multiplex PCR, and the TCRdb table lists in-frame clones only, not all of them. The data hold some 790,000 clones, with around 70% observed a single time. The specimen sequenced was memory CD4+ T cells sorted from blood. Sample subset: CD45RA-negative fraction. The origin of the receptors is a woman under 40 in good health.

The chain couples TRBV29-1 to TRBJ1-1, with D possibly being TRBD1 (6 bases). V lost 7 bases and J lost 1, with 16 bases in between. The length of the CDR3 is 14 residues. The germline V gene encodes CDR1 SQVTM and CDR2 ANQGSEA. In DNA, the CDR3 is TGCAGCGCCCAATCTCACAGGGCGAACACTGAAGCTTTCTTT. Its protein product is CSAQSHRANTEAFF.

This clone was detected only once. The chain links TRBV11-2 to TRBJ2-1; either TRBD1 or TRBD2 may supply D (5 bases each). The germline V gene has CDR1 SGHAT and CDR2 FQNNGV. Trimming took off 8 bases at V and 3 bases at J, with 17 bases between the two ends. The CDR3 length is 15 residues. CDR3 nucleotide sequence: TGTGCCAGCGGGTCGGGACGGCGAATCTACAATGAGCAGTTCTTC. Residues: CASGSGRRIYNEQFF.

The chain is built from TRBV25-1 and TRBJ2-7, with 7 bases matching TRBD1. J lost 4 bases, V lost 8 bases, and 11 bases had no gene match. This CDR3 region has 14 residues. Germline V gene sequence: CDR1 MGHDK, CDR2 SYGVNS. The CDR3 region has the DNA TGTGCCAGCCAAGAGGGGACAGCCGTTTACGAGCAGTACTTC. Translation: CASQEGTAVYEQYF.

In its sample, this clone was seen once. V usage is TRBV7-9 and J usage is TRBJ2-7, with D unclear. This CDR3 contains 15 residues. Germline CDR1 is SEHNR and CDR2 is FQNEAQ (reference sequence). Trimming left V 1 base short and J 5 bases short, with 15 bases between. The CDR3 loop reads CASSLDVGPIHEQYF. The CDR3 bases are TGTGCCAGCAGCTTAGATGTTGGCCCAATCCACGAGCAGTACTTC.

This clone appeared once. The V and J genes are TRBV7-2 and TRBJ2-1, with D uncertain. V dropped 3 bases and J dropped 0 bases, with 12 bases sitting between them. This CDR3 is 16 amino acids long. Germline assignment: CDR1 SGHTA and CDR2 FQGNSA. The CDR3 protein is CASSLGSQSSYNEQFF. Here the CDR3 DNA reads TGTGCCAGCAGCTTGGGGTCTCAGAGCTCCTACAATGAGCAGTTCTTC. Based on the CDR3 plus reference TRBV7-2 and TRBJ2-1, the full variable domain is GAGVSQSPSNKVTEKGKDVELRCDPISGHTALYWYRQSLGQGLEFLIYFQGNSAPDKSGLPSDRFSAERTGGSVSTLTIQRTQQEDSAVYLCASSLGSQSSYNEQFFGPGTRLTVL.

The chain uses TRBV29-1 and TRBJ1-1; 8 bases match TRBD1. The CDR3 is 14 residues long. The germline gives CDR1 SQVTM, CDR2 ANQGSEA. Trimming removed 6 bases from V and 2 bases from J; junction bases left unmatched: 8. CDR3 residues: CSVIRTGKNTEAFF. Here the CDR3 DNA reads TGCAGCGTGATACGGACAGGGAAAAACACTGAAGCTTTCTTT.

The CDR3 reads CAWGPYGYTF. CDR3 in DNA: TGTGCCTGGGGACCCTATGGCTACACCTTC. This sequence joins TRBV30 and TRBJ1-2; D is unresolved. Trimming shortened V by 5 bases and J by 4 bases, and 5 bases separated the two germline ends. The CDR3 extends over 10 amino acids. The germline gives CDR1 GTSNPN, CDR2 SVGIG (reference sequence).

This clone has only a few counts. This chain connects TRBV6-6 to TRBJ1-1; D gene uncertain. Trimming took 5 bases from V and 4 from J, leaving 8 bases between them. The CDR3 covers 12 residues. Germline CDR1 MNHNY, CDR2 SVGAGI (reference sequence). The CDR3 DNA reads TGTGCCAGCAGTACATTTGGCACTGAAGCTTTCTTT. It is translated as CASSTFGTEAFF.

The chain carries TRBV6-1 and TRBJ1-5; tentatively, D is TRBD1 (6 bases). V dropped 8 bases and J dropped 5 bases, with 16 bases sitting between them. Germline V CDR1 and CDR2: MNHNS, SASEGT. There are 14 residues in the CDR3. The CDR3 DNA is TGTGCCAGCGCCCCGACAGGTAACTATCAGCCCCAGCATTTT. Its protein product is CASAPTGNYQPQHF.

This chain links TRBV11-2 with TRBJ1-3, with D perhaps matching TRBD1 (6 bases). This CDR3 contains 14 residues. V dropped 4 bases and J dropped 5 bases, with 12 bases sitting between them. From germline, CDR1 is SGHAT and CDR2 FQNNGV. The DNA for the CDR3 is TGTGCCAGCAGCTCCCCCGGGGGCCGAAACACCATATATTTT. Translation: CASSSPGGRNTIYF.

The chain couples TRBV7-3 to TRBJ2-2; no definite D call. The germline V gene has CDR1 SGHTA and CDR2 FQGTGA. CDR3 length: 16 residues. V lost 5 bases and J lost 4, with 17 bases in between. For the CDR3, the DNA is TGTGCCAGCAGCCCAACCTCGGCTCAGATCACCGGGGAGCTGTTTTTT. It is translated as CASSPTSAQITGELFF.

The V gene is TRBV19, the J gene TRBJ2-3; D gene ambiguous. The CDR3 covers 12 residues. Germline lookup yields CDR1 LNHDA and CDR2 SQIVND (reference sequence). Trimming removed 5 bases from V and 6 bases from J, with 9 bases in between. The CDR3 DNA reads as TGTGCCAGTAGTGTCCGAAGGGATACGCAGTATTTT. It is translated as CASSVRRDTQYF.

The chain joins TRBV19 to TRBJ1-2; TRBD1 matches 10 bases. CDR1 is LNHDA and CDR2 is SQIVND in the germline V gene (reference sequence). Trimming cost V 3 bases and J 5 bases; bases outside gene matches: 6. There are 15 residues in the CDR3. Written as DNA, the CDR3 is TGTGCCAGTAGTATTGAGACAGGGGGCGCGTATGGCTACACCTTC. Protein sequence: CASSIETGGAYGYTF.

The J gene is TRBJ2-2, the V gene TRBV6-6; D might be TRBD2 (5 bases). Germline CDR1 and CDR2: MNHNY and SVGAGI (reference sequence). This CDR3 is built from 12 residues. Deletions cut 2 bases from V and 7 bases from J, with 5 bases between. The CDR3 spells CASSYRGGELFF. Here the CDR3 DNA reads TGTGCCAGCAGTTACCGGGGCGGGGAGCTGTTTTTT.

This clone has a handful of counts. The V gene is TRBV5-6, the J gene TRBJ2-7; 8 nucleotides align to TRBD2. The CDR3 loop spans 15 amino acids. V dropped 4 bases and J dropped 6; count of bases not matched to a gene: 12. In germline, CDR1 is SGHDT, CDR2 YYEEEE. CDR3 in amino acids: CASSGHAGTRVEQYF. The DNA for the CDR3 is TGTGCCAGCAGCGGACACGCCGGGACTAGAGTCGAGCAGTACTTC.

In the case of this clone: An end of the junction differs from the germline gene, which may be a read error. DNA of the CDR3: TGTGCCAGCAGCTTAGGAATCCAAACTGATGAAAAACTGTTTTTT. This gives the protein CASSLGIQTDEKLFF. V is TRBV7-9 and J is TRBJ1-4; D is undetermined. The CDR3 length is 15 residues. Germline V gives CDR1 SEHNR, CDR2 FQNEAQ (reference sequence).

This sequence joins TRBV28 and TRBJ1-2, with D unclear. CDR1 MDHEN and CDR2 SYDVKM come from the germline V gene. The CDR3 spans 13 residues. V shed 5 bases and J shed 2 bases, with 9 bases lying between them. CDR3 residues: CASSPQSNYGYTF. In DNA form, the CDR3 reads TGTGCCAGCAGTCCCCAATCCAACTATGGCTACACCTTC.

This clone was seen once. The CDR3 protein is CASSSGPRYEQYF. The CDR3 bases are TGTGCCAGCAGTTCGGGACCCCGGTACGAGCAGTACTTC. The rearrangement joins TRBV6-5 to TRBJ2-7, with D perhaps TRBD1 or TRBD2 (5 bases each). Germline V gene sequence: CDR1 MNHEY, CDR2 SVGAGI. Trimming stripped 4 bases from V and 4 bases from J, with 11 bases between. CDR3 length: 13 amino acids.

The chain recombines TRBV9 with TRBJ2-7; perhaps TRBD1 as D (6 bases). Germline assignment: CDR1 SGDLS and CDR2 YYNGEE. This CDR3 contains 14 residues. The V end lost 0 bases, the J end lost 4 bases, and 11 bases lay between the germline ends. The CDR3 DNA reads TGTGCCAGCAGCGTAGCTTGGGGGACATACGAGCAGTACTTC. This gives the protein CASSVAWGTYEQYF.

The chain couples TRBV5-8 to TRBJ1-2; a possible D gene is TRBD1 (6 bases). Germline CDR1 and CDR2: SGHTS and YDEGEE. Trimming took 2 bases from V and 4 from J, leaving 12 bases between them. The CDR3 loop spans 14 amino acids. CDR3 amino acids: CASSFHGQRYGYTF. The CDR3 nucleotides are TGTGCCAGCAGCTTCCACGGACAGCGCTATGGCTACACCTTC.

On this clone itself: The same CDR3 also results from other DNA sequences found in this sample. J is TRBJ2-3 and V is TRBV5-1; no clear D gene. The CDR3 runs to 12 residues. CDR1 is SGHRS and CDR2 is YFSETQ in the germline V gene. The V end was cut by 4 bases, the J end by 4 bases, with 7 bases between. The CDR3, as DNA: TGCGCCAGCAGCCGAGAAGCAGATACGCAGTATTTT. It specifies CASSREADTQYF.

The sample holds one count of this clone. The chain is built from TRBV25-1 and TRBJ2-7; no firm D call. CDR1 and CDR2 from the germline V gene are MGHDK and SYGVNS. Trimming took off 4 bases at V and 5 bases at J, with 6 bases between the two ends. This CDR3 region has 11 residues. DNA of the CDR3: TGTGCCAGCAGTGTTGAGAACGAGCAGTACTTC. Its protein is CASSVENEQYF.

This chain uses TRBV11-2 with TRBJ2-5; 9 nucleotides match TRBD2. The end of the DNA aligns better with TRBJ2-7, so the J call may be wrong. The CDR3 runs 16 residues. Per germline, CDR1 SGHAT and CDR2 FQNNGV. The CDR3 bases are TGTGCCAGCAGCTTAGCACGGGCGGGAGGGCGGAGCGAGCAGTACTTC. Translating gives CASSLARAGGRSEQYF.

The gene calls are TRBV2 and TRBJ1-1, with D perhaps TRBD1 (5 bases). The germline V gene encodes CDR1 SNHLY and CDR2 FYNNEI. V lost 6 bases and J 0 bases, leaving 11 bases between the germline ends. The CDR3 spans 14 residues. CDR3 loop: CASRPTELNTEAFF. The CDR3 nucleotides read TGTGCCAGCAGACCGACAGAGTTGAACACTGAAGCTTTCTTT.

This clone showed up just a few times. The rearrangement links TRBV19 to TRBJ2-1, with TRBD2 identical over 10 bases. The CDR3 is 14 amino acids. Unmatched junction bases numbered 4, after V lost 6 bases and J lost 5 bases. Germline V gene lookup returns CDR1 LNHDA and CDR2 SQIVND (reference sequence). The CDR3 sequence: CASSTSGRDNEQFF. The CDR3 nucleotides read TGTGCCAGTAGCACGAGCGGGAGGGACAATGAGCAGTTCTTC.

V usage is TRBV2 and J usage is TRBJ2-7, with D tentatively TRBD2 (6 bases). V lost 4 bases and J 0 bases, leaving 19 bases between the germline ends. CDR3 length: 17 residues. The germline gives CDR1 SNHLY, CDR2 FYNNEI. The CDR3 DNA reads TGTGCCAGCAGTGTTAGGAGGGAGATCCCTATCTCCTACGAGCAGTACTTC. It specifies CASSVRREIPISYEQYF.

CDR3 bases: TGTGCCAGCAGTCGAGGGGGTAACTCTGGAAACACCATATATTTT. Translating it yields CASSRGGNSGNTIYF. The V and J genes are TRBV2 and TRBJ1-3; D might be TRBD1 (6 bases). Between the trimmed V and J ends, which lost 5 bases and 0 bases, there was a span of 11 bases. CDR3 length equals 15 residues. The germline gives CDR1 SNHLY, CDR2 FYNNEI. Full variable domain (missing parts from reference TRBV2 and TRBJ1-3): EPEVTQTPSHQVTQMGQEVILRCVPISNHLYFYWYRQILGQKVEFLVSFYNNEISEKSEIFDDQFSVERPDGSNFTLKIRSTKLEDSAMYFCASSRGGNSGNTIYFGEGSWLTVV.

The CDR3 reads CASYRDNSSYEQYF. The CDR3 DNA is TGCGCCAGCTACCGGGACAATTCCTCCTACGAGCAGTACTTC. The chain carries TRBV10-1 and TRBJ2-7; TRBD1 might be the D (6 bases). V shed 8 bases and J shed 0 bases, with 14 bases lying between them. This CDR3 is 14 amino acids long. Looked up from germline, CDR1 is WNHNN and CDR2 is SYGVQD (reference sequence).

V usage is TRBV29-1 and J usage is TRBJ1-2, with D perhaps TRBD1 (5 bases). V dropped 0 bases and J dropped 6 bases, with 17 bases sitting between them. The CDR3 consists of 15 residues. Germline V gene data show CDR1 as SQVTM and CDR2 as ANQGSEA. The CDR3 DNA sequence: TGCAGCGTTGAAGATAGGTTTGGAAGGGGCCATGGCTACACCTTC. Protein sequence: CSVEDRFGRGHGYTF.

This sequence joins TRBV4-1 and TRBJ1-4; D perhaps matches TRBD1 (5 bases). Germline CDR1 reads MGHRA; CDR2 reads YSYEKL. The CDR3 loop spans 13 amino acids. The V end was cut by 1 base, the J end by 6 bases, with 6 bases between. CDR3 protein: CASSQVGDEKLFF. CDR3 bases: TGCGCCAGCAGCCAAGTAGGGGATGAAAAACTGTTTTTT.

This clone occurred a few times. DNA of the CDR3: TGTGCCAGCAGCTTAGTTTTCGGAGGACAGAGCTCTGGGGCCAACGTCCTGACTTTC. It yields the protein CASSLVFGGQSSGANVLTF. The genes are TRBV11-2 and TRBJ2-6, with D possibly matching TRBD1 (6 bases). Germline CDR1 is SGHAT and CDR2 is FQNNGV. This CDR3 has 19 residues. Trimming took 1 base from V and 0 from J, leaving 16 bases between them. Drawing the rest from reference TRBV11-2 and TRBJ2-6, the complete variable domain is EAGVAQSPRYKIIEKRQSVAFWCNPISGHATLYWYQQILGQGPKLLIQFQNNGVVDDSQLPKDRFSAERLKGVDSTLKIQPAKLEDSAVYLCASSLVFGGQSSGANVLTFGAGSRLTVL.

V gene TRBV6-1 combines with J gene TRBJ1-3; 9 positions match TRBD1. Germline CDR1 is MNHNS and CDR2 is SASEGT. The CDR3 has 16 amino acids. J was trimmed by 2 bases and V by 4 bases; bases with no gene match: 6. CDR3 amino acids: CASSVSGTGPGNTIYF. CDR3 in DNA: TGTGCCAGCAGTGTTTCCGGGACAGGGCCTGGAAACACCATATATTTT.